The present entry profiles one T cell receptor (beta chain) with its context. The antigen it recognizes is unknown. One base away there is no much larger clone; base qualities are not given. The germline V gene (reference sequence) gives CDR1 as SEHNR and CDR2 as FQNEAQ. Including cysteine and phenylalanine, the CDR3 has 15 amino acids. The only DNA kept is the CDR3, 45 bases in frame from the first base. The trim is 0 bases for V and 1 base for J, with a gap of 6 bases between the germline ends. Library generation was performed with the immunoSEQ multiplex PCR assay. TCRdb provides this immuneACCESS table in a form limited to in-frame rearrangements. Some clones are lacking; in checked studies, under half of them reflect an unresolved V gene, and why the rest are absent is not known. In all, the sample holds 91,000 or so clones, and 95% of those were seen once. More than 0.2% of the sample is in the top ten clones.

These data come from a study of technical replicates of blood from a few donors (dated by TCRdb to 2017 to 2019). The material sequenced was T cells isolated from PBMCs. The chain employs TRBV7-9 and TRBJ2-2; the D gene is not confidently resolved. This TCR derives from a human donor in good health. Here the CDR3 is given as CASSLARMNTGELFF. The nucleotides read TGTGCCAGCAGCTTAGCCAGAATGAACACCGGGGAGCTGTTTTTT.